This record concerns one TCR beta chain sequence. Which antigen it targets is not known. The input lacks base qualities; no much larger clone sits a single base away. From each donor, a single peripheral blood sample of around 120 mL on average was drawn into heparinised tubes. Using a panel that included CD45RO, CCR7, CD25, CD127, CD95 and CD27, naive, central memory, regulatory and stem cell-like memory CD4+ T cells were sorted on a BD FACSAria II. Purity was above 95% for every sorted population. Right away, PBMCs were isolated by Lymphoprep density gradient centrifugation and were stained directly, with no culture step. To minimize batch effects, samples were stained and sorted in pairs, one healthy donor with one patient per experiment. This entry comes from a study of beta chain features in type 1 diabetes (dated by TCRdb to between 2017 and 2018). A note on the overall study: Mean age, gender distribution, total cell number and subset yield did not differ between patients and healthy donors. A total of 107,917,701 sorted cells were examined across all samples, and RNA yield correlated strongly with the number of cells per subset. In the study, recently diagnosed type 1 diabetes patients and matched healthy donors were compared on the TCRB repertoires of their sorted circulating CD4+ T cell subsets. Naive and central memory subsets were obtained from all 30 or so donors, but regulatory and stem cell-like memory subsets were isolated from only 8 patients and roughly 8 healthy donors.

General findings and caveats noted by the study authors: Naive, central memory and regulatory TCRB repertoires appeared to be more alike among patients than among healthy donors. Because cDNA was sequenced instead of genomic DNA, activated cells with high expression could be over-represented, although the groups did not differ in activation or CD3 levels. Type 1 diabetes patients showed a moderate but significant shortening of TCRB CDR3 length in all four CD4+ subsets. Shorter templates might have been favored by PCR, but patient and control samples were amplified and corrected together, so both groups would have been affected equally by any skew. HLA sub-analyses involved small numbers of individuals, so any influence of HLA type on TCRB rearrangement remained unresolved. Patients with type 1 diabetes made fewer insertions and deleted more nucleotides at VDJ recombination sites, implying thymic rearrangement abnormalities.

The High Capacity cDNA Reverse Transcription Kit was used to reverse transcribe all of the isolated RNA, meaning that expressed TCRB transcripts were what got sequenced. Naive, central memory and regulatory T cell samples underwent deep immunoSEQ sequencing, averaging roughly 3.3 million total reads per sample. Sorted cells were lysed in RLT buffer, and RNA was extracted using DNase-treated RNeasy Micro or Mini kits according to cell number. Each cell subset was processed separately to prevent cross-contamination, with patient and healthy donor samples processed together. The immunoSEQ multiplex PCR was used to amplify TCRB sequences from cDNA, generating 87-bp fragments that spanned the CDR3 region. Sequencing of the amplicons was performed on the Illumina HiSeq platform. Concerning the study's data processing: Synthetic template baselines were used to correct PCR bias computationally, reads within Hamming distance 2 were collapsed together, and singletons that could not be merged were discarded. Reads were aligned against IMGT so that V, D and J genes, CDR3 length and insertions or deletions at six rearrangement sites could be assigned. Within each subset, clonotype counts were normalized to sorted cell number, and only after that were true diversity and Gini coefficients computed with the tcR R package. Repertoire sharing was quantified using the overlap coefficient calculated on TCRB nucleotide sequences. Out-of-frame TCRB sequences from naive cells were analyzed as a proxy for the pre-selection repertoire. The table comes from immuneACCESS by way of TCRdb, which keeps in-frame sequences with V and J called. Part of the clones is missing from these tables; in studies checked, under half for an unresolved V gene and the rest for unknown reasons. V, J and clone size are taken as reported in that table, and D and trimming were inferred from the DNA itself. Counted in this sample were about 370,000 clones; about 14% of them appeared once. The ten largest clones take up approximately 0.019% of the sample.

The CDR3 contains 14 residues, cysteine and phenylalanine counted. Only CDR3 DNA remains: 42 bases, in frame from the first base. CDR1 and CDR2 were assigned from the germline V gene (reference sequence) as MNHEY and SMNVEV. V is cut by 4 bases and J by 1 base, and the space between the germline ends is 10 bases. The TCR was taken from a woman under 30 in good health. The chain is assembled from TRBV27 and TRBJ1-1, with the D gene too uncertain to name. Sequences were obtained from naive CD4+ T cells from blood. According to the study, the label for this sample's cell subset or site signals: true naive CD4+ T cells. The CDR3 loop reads CASSSYRTNTEAFF. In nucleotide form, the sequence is TGTGCCAGCAGTTCCTACAGAACGAACACTGAAGCTTTCTTT.